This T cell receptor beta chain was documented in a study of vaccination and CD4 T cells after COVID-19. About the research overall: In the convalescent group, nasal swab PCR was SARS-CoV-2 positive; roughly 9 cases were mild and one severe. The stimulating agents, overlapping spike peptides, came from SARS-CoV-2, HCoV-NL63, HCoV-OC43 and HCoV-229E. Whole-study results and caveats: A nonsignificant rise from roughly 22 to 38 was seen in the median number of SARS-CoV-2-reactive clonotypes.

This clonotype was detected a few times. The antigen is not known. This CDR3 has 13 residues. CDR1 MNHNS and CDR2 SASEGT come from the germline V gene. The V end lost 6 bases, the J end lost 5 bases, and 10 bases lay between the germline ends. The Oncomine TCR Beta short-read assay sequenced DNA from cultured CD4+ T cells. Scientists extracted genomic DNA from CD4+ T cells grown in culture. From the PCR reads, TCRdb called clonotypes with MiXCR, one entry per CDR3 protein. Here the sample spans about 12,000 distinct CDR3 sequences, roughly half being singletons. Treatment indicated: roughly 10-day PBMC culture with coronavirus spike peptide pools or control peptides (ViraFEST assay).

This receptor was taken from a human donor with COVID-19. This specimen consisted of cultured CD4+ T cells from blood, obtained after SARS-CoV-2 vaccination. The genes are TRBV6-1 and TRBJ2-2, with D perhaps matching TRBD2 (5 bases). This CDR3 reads CASRTTGTGELFF. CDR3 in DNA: TGTGCCAGCAGGACCACGGGAACCGGGGAGCTGTTTTTT.